These 16 T cell receptor beta chains came from one sample sequenced in a study of blood T cell repertoires in COVID-19. Sequencing used immunoSEQ multiplex PCR; TCRdb keeps in-frame clones, though not all of them. Found here are around 160,000 clones, more than 75% of them singletons; the top ten hold about 2%. Material for sequencing was peripheral blood. The receptors stem from a man between 18 and 29 years old with acute or convalescent COVID-19.

This rearrangement joins TRBV27 to TRBJ1-2, with D perhaps matching TRBD1 (5 bases). V was pared by 8 bases and J by 2 bases, with 18 bases between. CDR1 is MNHEY, CDR2 SMNVEV, per germline (reference sequence). The CDR3 extends over 15 amino acids. DNA of the CDR3: TGTGCCAGCCCTACGAGCGGGGGAGTCAACTATGGCTACACCTTC. This gives the protein CASPTSGGVNYGYTF.

The V and J genes are TRBV27 and TRBJ1-4, with TRBD1 identical over 8 bases. The CDR3 totals 15 residues. With V trimmed by 5 bases and J by 9 bases, 11 bases remained unmatched. In germline, CDR1 is MNHEY, CDR2 SMNVEV (reference sequence). The DNA for the CDR3 is TGTGCCAGCAGTCTTATCCAGGGGGCCATACAAAAACTGTTTTTT. It translates to CASSLIQGAIQKLFF.

V is TRBV4-1 and J is TRBJ1-3; 7 nucleotides agree with TRBD1. Per germline, CDR1 MGHRA and CDR2 YSYEKL. This CDR3 has 16 amino acids. Trimming cost V 0 bases and J 1 base; bases outside gene matches: 3. CDR3 coding DNA: TGCGCCAGCAGCCAAGAAGGGACAGAGTCTGGAAACACCATATATTTT. It specifies CASSQEGTESGNTIYF.

The chain has TRBV7-8 and TRBJ1-6, with TRBD1 matching over 9 bases. Trimming took 2 bases from V and 9 from J; bases not matched to a gene: 11. This CDR3 has 17 residues. Germline V gene data show CDR1 as SGHVS and CDR2 as FQNEAQ. As DNA, the CDR3 is TGTGCCAGCAGCTTATACCGGGACAGGGATTGGGGTTCACCCCTCCACTTT. Translating it yields CASSLYRDRDWGSPLHF.

The genes are TRBV7-2 and TRBJ2-1, with TRBD2 matching over 9 bases. The V and J ends lost 4 bases and 2 bases, in that order; junction bases with no gene match: 3. This CDR3 spans 15 amino acids. Germline V CDR1 and CDR2: SGHTA, FQGNSA. The CDR3 here is CASSSGLATYNEQFF. The CDR3 DNA is TGTGCCAGCAGCTCGGGACTAGCCACCTACAATGAGCAGTTCTTC.

J is TRBJ2-3 and V is TRBV14, with 8 bases matching TRBD1. Trimming removed 4 bases from V and 4 bases from J; junction bases left unmatched: 1. The germline V gene encodes CDR1 SGHDN and CDR2 FVKESK. The CDR3 has 13 residues. As DNA, the CDR3 is TGTGCCAGCAGCCTACAGGGGGCAGATACGCAGTATTTT. Its translation is CASSLQGADTQYF.

This chain uses TRBV24-1 with TRBJ1-2; TRBD1 matches 9 bases. V lost 4 bases and J lost 8; bases outside the gene matches: 13. Germline values: CDR1 KGHDR, CDR2 SFDVKD. The length of the CDR3 is 16 residues. This CDR3 reads CATSEQPGQGLAGYTF. The CDR3 nucleotides are TGTGCCACCAGTGAGCAACCGGGACAGGGTCTAGCGGGCTACACCTTC.

The chain carries TRBV5-5 and TRBJ2-6; possible D gene TRBD1, 6 bases. Germline V gene sequence: CDR1 SGHKS, CDR2 YYEKEE (reference sequence). The CDR3 runs 17 residues. V dropped 2 bases and J dropped 0 bases, with 12 bases sitting between them. The CDR3 is CASSFVTGPSGANVLTF. The CDR3 DNA reads as TGTGCCAGCAGCTTTGTGACAGGACCCTCTGGGGCCAACGTCCTGACTTTC.

The CDR3 coding sequence is TGTGCCAGCAGCCGAGGAACTAATGAAAAACTGTTTTTT. Translation gives CASSRGTNEKLFF. The chain recombines TRBV7-7 with TRBJ1-4; D uncertain. Germline V gene sequence: CDR1 SSHAT, CDR2 FNYEAQ (reference sequence). Trimming removed 5 bases at V and 1 base at J, with 5 bases between. The CDR3 has 13 amino acids.

This rearrangement joins TRBV5-1 to TRBJ1-2; D remains ambiguous. This CDR3 comprises 14 residues. CDR1 is SGHRS and CDR2 is YFSETQ in the germline V gene. Trimming removed 4 bases at V and 3 bases at J, with 13 bases between. This CDR3 reads CASSEGSTYYGYTF. The CDR3 DNA is TGCGCCAGCAGCGAGGGAAGCACCTACTATGGCTACACCTTC.

This clone was detected once. The V and J genes are TRBV18 and TRBJ1-1, with D perhaps TRBD1 (5 bases). Trimming shortened V by 4 bases and J by 2 bases, and 8 bases separated the two germline ends. The CDR3 contains 13 residues. CDR1 and CDR2 from the germline V gene are KGHSH and LQKENI. CDR3 bases: TGTGCCAGCTCACTCGGACACAACACTGAAGCTTTCTTT. Its protein is CASSLGHNTEAFF.

The genes are TRBV5-6 and TRBJ1-2; tentative D call: TRBD1 (5 bases). The germline V gene has CDR1 SGHDT and CDR2 YYEEEE. The CDR3 is made up of 16 amino acids. V gave up 3 bases and J gave up 5 bases, with 20 bases separating them. The CDR3 protein is CASSSPLDSPPYGYTF. The DNA of the CDR3 is TGTGCCAGCAGCTCCCCGTTAGACAGTCCTCCATATGGCTACACCTTC. Supplemented by reference TRBV5-6 and TRBJ1-2, the full variable domain reads DAGVTQSPTHLIKTRGQQVTLRCSPKSGHDTVSWYQQALGQGPQFIFQYYEEEERQRGNFPDRFSGHQFPNYSSELNVNALLLGDSALYLCASSSPLDSPPYGYTFGSGTRLTVV.

V is TRBV29-1 and J is TRBJ1-1; D gene uncertain. Germline V gene sequence: CDR1 SQVTM, CDR2 ANQGSEA. V was cut by 6 bases and J by 0 bases, with 17 bases left in between. The CDR3 spans 15 residues. CDR3 in DNA: TGCAGCGTCGCAATTCGGGGTCTAATGAACACTGAAGCTTTCTTT. Translated: CSVAIRGLMNTEAFF. The whole variable domain, filled in from reference TRBV29-1 and TRBJ1-1, reads SAVISQKPSRDICQRGTSLTIQCQVDSQVTMMFWYRQQPGQSLTLIATANQGSEATYESGFVIDKFPISRPNLTFSTLTVSNMSPEDSSIYLCSVAIRGLMNTEAFFGQGTRLTVV.

This sequence joins TRBV19 and TRBJ2-3; 10 nucleotides align to TRBD2. With V trimmed by 1 base and J by 13 bases, 2 bases remained unmatched. Germline V lookup: CDR1 LNHDA, CDR2 SQIVND (reference sequence). The length of the CDR3 is 12 residues. CDR3 sequence reads: CASSIGTSGEYF. Written as DNA, the CDR3 is TGTGCCAGTAGTATAGGGACTAGCGGCGAGTATTTT.

The gene calls are TRBV30 and TRBJ2-7, with TRBD1 matching over 10 bases. Germline lookup yields CDR1 GTSNPN and CDR2 SVGIG (reference sequence). CDR3 length equals 12 residues. The V gene end was trimmed by 7 bases and the J gene end by 3 bases; junction bases not matched to a gene: 3. In DNA, the CDR3 is TGTGCCTCCGGGACAGGGGACTACGAGCAGTACTTC. Amino acids: CASGTGDYEQYF.

The V and J genes are TRBV5-1 and TRBJ2-2, with D maybe TRBD1 (6 bases). This CDR3 has 16 residues. Trimming cost V 0 bases and J 8 bases, with 17 bases left between them. Looked up from germline, CDR1 is SGHRS and CDR2 is YFSETQ. DNA of the CDR3: TGCGCCAGCAGCTTGGGCATCGTGGGGGCCGCGGGGGAGCTGTTTTTT. As protein: CASSLGIVGAAGELFF.